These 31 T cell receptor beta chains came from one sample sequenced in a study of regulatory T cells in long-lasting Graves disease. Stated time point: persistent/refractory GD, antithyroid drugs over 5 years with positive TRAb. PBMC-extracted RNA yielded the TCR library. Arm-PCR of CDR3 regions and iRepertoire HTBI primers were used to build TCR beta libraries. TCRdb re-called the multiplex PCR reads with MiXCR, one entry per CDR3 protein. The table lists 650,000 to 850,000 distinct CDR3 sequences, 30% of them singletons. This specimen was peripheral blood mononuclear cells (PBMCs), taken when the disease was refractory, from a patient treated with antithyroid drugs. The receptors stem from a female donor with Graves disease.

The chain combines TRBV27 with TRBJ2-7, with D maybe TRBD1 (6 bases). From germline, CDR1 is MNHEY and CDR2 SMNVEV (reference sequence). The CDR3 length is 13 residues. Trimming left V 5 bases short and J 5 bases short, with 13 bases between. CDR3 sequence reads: CASSRIQGHEQYF. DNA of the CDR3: TGTGCCAGCAGTCGAATACAGGGCCACGAGCAGTACTTC.

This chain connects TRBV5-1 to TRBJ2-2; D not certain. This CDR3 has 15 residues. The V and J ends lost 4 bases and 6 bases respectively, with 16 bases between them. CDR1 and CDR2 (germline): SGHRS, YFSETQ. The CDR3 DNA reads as TGCGCCAGCAGCCGGCGCGAGGCGAAATCCGGGGAGCTGTTTTTT. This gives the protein CASSRREAKSGELFF.

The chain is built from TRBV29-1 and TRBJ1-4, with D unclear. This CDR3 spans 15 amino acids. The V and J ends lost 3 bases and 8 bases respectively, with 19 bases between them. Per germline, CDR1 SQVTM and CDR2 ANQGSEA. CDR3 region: CSVDLTSPQGEKLFF. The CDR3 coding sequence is TGCAGCGTTGATCTAACCAGTCCCCAAGGAGAAAAACTGTTTTTT. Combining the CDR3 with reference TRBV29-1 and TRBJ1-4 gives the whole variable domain SAVISQKPSRDICQRGTSLTIQCQVDSQVTMMFWYRQQPGQSLTLIATANQGSEATYESGFVIDKFPISRPNLTFSTLTVSNMSPEDSSIYLCSVDLTSPQGEKLFFGSGTQLSVL.

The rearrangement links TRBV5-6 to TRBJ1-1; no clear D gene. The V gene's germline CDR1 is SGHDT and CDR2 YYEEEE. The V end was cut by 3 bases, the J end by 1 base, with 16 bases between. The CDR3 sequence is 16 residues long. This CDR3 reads CASSSLGITENTEAFF. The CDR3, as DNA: TGTGCCAGCAGCTCGTTGGGGATTACAGAGAACACTGAAGCTTTCTTT.

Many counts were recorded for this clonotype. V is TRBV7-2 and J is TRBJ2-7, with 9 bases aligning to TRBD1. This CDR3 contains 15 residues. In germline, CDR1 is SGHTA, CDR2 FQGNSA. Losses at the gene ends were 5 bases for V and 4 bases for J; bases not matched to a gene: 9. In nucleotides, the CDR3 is TGTGCCAGCAGCATCTCCGGGACAGGGAGGTACGAGCAGTACTTC. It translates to CASSISGTGRYEQYF.

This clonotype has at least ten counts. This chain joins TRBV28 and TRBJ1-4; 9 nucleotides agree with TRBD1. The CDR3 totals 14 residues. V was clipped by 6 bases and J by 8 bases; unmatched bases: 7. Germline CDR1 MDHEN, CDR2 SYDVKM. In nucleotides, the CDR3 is TGTGCCAGCAGAAGACAGGGGGAGTGGGAAAAACTGTTTTTT. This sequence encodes CASRRQGEWEKLFF.

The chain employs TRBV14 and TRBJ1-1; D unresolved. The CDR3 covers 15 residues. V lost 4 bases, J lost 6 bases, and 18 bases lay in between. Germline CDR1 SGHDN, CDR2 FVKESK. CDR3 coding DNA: TGTGCCAGCAGCCCCCCATTTTGGGGAAAATCTGAAGCTTTCTTT. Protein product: CASSPPFWGKSEAFF.

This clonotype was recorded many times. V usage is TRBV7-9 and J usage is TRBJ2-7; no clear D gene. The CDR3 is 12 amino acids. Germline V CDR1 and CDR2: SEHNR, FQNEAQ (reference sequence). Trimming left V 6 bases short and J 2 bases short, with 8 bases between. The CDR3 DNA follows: TGTGCCAGCAGTTTAAACACCTACGAGCAGTACTTC. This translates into CASSLNTYEQYF.

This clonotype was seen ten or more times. CDR3 in DNA: TGTGCCAGCAGTGAAGACGGGACCGTTAACTATGGCTACACCTTC. Its protein product is CASSEDGTVNYGYTF. V is TRBV2 and J is TRBJ1-2, with a possible D match to TRBD1 (5 bases). The CDR3 totals 15 residues. The germline V and J ends were trimmed by 1 base and 1 base, with 10 bases remaining between them. Germline V gives CDR1 SNHLY, CDR2 FYNNEI.

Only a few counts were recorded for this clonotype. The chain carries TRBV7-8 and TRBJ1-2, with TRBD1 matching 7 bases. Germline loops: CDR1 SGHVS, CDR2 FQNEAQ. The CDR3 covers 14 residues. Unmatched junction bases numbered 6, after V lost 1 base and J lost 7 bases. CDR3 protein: CASSLGRGIAGYTF. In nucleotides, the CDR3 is TGTGCCAGCAGCTTAGGCAGGGGGATTGCTGGCTACACCTTC.

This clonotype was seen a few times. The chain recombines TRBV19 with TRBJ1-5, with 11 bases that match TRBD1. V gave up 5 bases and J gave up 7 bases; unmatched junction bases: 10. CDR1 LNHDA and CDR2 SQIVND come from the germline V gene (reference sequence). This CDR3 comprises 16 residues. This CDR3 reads CASSSVRDRGYQPQHF. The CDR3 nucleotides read TGTGCCAGTAGTTCGGTCCGGGACAGGGGGTACCAGCCCCAGCATTTT.

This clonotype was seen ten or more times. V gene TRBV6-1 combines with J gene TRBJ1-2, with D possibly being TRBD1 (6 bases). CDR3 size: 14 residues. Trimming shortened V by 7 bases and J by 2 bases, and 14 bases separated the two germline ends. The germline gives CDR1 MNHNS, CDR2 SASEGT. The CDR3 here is CASTKRGGNYGYTF. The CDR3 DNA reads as TGTGCCAGCACCAAAAGGGGGGGGAACTATGGCTACACCTTC.

CDR3 region: CASSLEVAAPREQYF. The CDR3 DNA reads as TGTGCCAGCAGTTTAGAAGTCGCTGCCCCCCGCGAGCAGTACTTC. This chain links TRBV27 with TRBJ2-7; D is undetermined. The CDR3 covers 15 residues. V was clipped by 2 bases and J by 6 bases, with 17 bases between them. Per the germline V gene, CDR1 is MNHEY and CDR2 is SMNVEV (reference sequence).

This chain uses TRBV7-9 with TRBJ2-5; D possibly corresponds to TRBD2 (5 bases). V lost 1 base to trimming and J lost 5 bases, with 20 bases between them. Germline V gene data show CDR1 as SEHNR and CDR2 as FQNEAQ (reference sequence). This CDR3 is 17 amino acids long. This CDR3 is CASSLEFGSTLRETQYF. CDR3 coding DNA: TGTGCCAGCAGCTTAGAGTTTGGGAGCACCTTAAGGGAGACCCAGTACTTC.

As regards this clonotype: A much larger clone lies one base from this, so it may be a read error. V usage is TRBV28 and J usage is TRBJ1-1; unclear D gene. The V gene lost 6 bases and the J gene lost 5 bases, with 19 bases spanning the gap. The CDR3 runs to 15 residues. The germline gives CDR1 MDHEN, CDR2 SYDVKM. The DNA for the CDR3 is TGTGCCAGCAGACCTACCGGGGAGAAGAGAACTGAAGCTTTCTTT. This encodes CASRPTGEKRTEAFF.

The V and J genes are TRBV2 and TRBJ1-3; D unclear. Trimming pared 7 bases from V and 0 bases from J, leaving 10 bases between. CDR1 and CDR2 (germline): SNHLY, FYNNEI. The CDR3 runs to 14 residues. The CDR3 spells CASIPTPSGNTIYF. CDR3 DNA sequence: TGTGCCAGCATTCCGACCCCCTCTGGAAACACCATATATTTT. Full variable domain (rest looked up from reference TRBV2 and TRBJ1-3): EPEVTQTPSHQVTQMGQEVILRCVPISNHLYFYWYRQILGQKVEFLVSFYNNEISEKSEIFDDQFSVERPDGSNFTLKIRSTKLEDSAMYFCASIPTPSGNTIYFGEGSWLTVV.

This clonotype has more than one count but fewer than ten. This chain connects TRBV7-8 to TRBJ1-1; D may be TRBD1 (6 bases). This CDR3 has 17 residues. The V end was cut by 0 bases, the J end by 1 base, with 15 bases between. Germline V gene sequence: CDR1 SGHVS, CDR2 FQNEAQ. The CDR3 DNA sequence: TGTGCCAGCAGCTTAGCGTTCCAGGGGCGTAGGAACACTGAAGCTTTCTTT. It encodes CASSLAFQGRRNTEAFF. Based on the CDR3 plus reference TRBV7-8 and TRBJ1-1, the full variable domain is GAGVSQSPRYKVAKRGQDVALRCDPISGHVSLFWYQQALGQGPEFLTYFQNEAQLDKSGLPSDRFFAERPEGSVSTLKIQRTQQEDSAVYLCASSLAFQGRRNTEAFFGQGTRLTVV.

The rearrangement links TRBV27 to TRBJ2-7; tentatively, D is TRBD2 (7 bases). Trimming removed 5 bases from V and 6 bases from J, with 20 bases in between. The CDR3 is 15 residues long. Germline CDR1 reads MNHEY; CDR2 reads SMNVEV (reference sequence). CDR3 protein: CASSDSNNREGEQYF. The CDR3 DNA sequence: TGTGCCAGCAGTGACTCTAATAACAGGGAGGGCGAGCAGTACTTC.

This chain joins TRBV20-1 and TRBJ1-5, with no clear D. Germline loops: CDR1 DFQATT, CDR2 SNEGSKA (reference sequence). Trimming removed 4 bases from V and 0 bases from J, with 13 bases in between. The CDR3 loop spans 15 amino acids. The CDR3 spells CSAIRDAYSNQPQHF. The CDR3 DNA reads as TGCAGTGCTATCCGTGACGCCTATAGCAATCAGCCCCAGCATTTT.

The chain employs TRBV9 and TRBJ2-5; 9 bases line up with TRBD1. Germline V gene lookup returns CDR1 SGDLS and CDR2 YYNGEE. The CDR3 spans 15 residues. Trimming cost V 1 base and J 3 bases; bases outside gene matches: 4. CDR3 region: CASSVLQGAEETQYF. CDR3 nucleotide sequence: TGTGCCAGCAGCGTACTACAGGGGGCTGAAGAGACCCAGTACTTC.

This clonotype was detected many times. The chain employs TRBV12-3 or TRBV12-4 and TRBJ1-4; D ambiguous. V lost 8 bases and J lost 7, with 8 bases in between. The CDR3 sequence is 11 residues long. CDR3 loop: CASGQGEKLFF. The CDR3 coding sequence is TGTGCCAGCGGCCAAGGTGAAAAACTGTTTTTT.

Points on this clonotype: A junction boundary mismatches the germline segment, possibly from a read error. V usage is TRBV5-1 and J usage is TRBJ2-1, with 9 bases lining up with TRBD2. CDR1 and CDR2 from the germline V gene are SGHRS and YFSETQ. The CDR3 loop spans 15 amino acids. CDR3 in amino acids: CASSPLSGRSDEQFF. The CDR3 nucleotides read TGTGCCAGCAGCCCGCTAAGCGGGAGGTCTGATGAGCAGTTCTTC.

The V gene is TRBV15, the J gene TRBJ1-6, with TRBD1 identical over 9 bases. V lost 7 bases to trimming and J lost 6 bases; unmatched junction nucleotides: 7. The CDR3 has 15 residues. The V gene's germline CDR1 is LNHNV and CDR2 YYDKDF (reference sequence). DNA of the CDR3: TGTGCCACCACCCAGAGGGACAGGGTTAATTCACCCCTCCACTTT. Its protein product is CATTQRDRVNSPLHF.

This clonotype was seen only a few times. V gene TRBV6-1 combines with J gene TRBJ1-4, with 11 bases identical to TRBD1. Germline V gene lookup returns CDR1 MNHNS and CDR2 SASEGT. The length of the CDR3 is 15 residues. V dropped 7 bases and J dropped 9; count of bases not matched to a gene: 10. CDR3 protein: CASTPTGTGGQKLFF. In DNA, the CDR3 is TGTGCCAGCACCCCTACCGGGACAGGGGGGCAAAAACTGTTTTTT.

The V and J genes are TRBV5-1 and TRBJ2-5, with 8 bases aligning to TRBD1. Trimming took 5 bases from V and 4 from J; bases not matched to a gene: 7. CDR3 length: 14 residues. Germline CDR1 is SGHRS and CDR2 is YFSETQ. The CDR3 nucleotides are TGCGCCAGCAGACGGACAGGGACGGGAGAGACCCAGTACTTC. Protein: CASRRTGTGETQYF.

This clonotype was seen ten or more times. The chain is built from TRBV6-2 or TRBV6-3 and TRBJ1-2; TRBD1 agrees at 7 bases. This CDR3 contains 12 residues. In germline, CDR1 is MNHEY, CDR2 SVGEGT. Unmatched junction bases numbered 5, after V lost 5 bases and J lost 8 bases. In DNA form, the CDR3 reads TGTGCCAGCAGTCCCGACAGGGAAGGCTACACCTTC. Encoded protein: CASSPDREGYTF.

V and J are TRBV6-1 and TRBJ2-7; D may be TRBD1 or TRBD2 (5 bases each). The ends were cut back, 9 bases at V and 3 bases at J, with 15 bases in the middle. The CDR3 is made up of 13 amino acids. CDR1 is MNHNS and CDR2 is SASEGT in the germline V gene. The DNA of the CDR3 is TGTGCCAGTAGGGACGGGTCGGACTACGAGCAGTACTTC. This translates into CASRDGSDYEQYF.

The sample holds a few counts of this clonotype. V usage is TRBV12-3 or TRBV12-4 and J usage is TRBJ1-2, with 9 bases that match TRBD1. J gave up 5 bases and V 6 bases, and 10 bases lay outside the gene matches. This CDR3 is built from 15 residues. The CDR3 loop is CASSLTGTGPYGYTF. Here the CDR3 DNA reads TGTGCCAGCAGCTTAACCGGGACAGGGCCTTATGGCTACACCTTC.

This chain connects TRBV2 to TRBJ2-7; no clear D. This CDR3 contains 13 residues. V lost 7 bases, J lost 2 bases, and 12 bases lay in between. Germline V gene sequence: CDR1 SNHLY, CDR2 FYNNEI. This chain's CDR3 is CASTRTGTYEQYF. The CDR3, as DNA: TGTGCCAGCACCCGGACGGGCACCTACGAGCAGTACTTC.

DNA for the CDR3: TGTGCCAGCAGTTTAACGTTCGGACGGGTTGAAAAACTGTTTTTT. Protein sequence: CASSLTFGRVEKLFF. The V and J genes are TRBV12-3 or TRBV12-4 and TRBJ1-4; no firm D call. Trimming removed 2 bases from V and 7 bases from J, with 14 bases in between. The CDR3 runs to 15 residues.

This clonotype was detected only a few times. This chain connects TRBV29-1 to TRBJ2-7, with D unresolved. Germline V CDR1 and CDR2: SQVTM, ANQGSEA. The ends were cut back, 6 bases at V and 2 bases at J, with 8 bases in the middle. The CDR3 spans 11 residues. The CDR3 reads CSVGLAYEQYF. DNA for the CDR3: TGCAGCGTCGGTCTAGCCTACGAGCAGTACTTC.